The 4 T cell receptor beta chains reported below all come from one sample, sequenced in a study of vaccination and CD4 T cells after COVID-19 (dated by TCRdb to between 2020 and 2023). Library creation used PCR. Data came from an Illumina iSeq 100. At the Johns Hopkins FTIC core, DNA from the cultured CD4+ T cells underwent TCR sequencing with the Oncomine TCR Beta short-read assay. TCRdb ran its own pipeline on the public reads, namely fastp trimming at Q25 and MiXCR clone calling, and kept in-frame beta chains. CDR3 protein sequences are deduplicated, and each keeps its most common genes and DNA. Recorded for this sample are around 3,900 distinct CDR3 sequences; approximately 45% of them occurred a single time. Jointly, the top ten make up about 56% of the sample. The sample's treatment or condition label, in plain terms: approximately 10-day PBMC culture with coronavirus spike peptide pools or control peptides (ViraFEST assay).

No cognate antigen is known for these TCRs. Sequencing was performed on CD4+ T cells from blood, cultured in vitro. These receptors all stem from a human donor who had recovered from COVID-19.

The rearrangement joins TRBV27 to TRBJ2-3; TRBD1 matches 8 bases. Germline values: CDR1 MNHEY, CDR2 SMNVEV (reference sequence). The CDR3 has 13 residues. Losses at the gene ends were 6 bases for V and 4 bases for J; bases not matched to a gene: 3. The CDR3 DNA is TGTGCCAGCAGCGCACAGGGGGCAGATACGCAGTATTTT. As protein: CASSAQGADTQYF.

The CDR3 reads CASSLGAWDGSGNTIYF. For the CDR3, the DNA is TGTGCCAGCAGCTTAGGGGCTTGGGATGGCTCTGGAAACACCATATATTTT. This rearrangement joins TRBV7-6 to TRBJ1-3; D not certain. From germline, CDR1 is SGHVS and CDR2 FNYEAQ. V lost 1 base to trimming and J lost 0 bases, with 13 bases between them. This CDR3 contains 17 residues. The full variable domain, with the rest looked up from reference TRBV7-6 and TRBJ1-3, is GAGVSQSPRYKVTKRGQDVALRCDPISGHVSLYWYRQALGQGPEFLTYFNYEAQQDKSGLPNDRFSAERPEGSISTLTIQRTEQRDSAMYRCASSLGAWDGSGNTIYFGEGSWLTVV.

V and J are TRBV2 and TRBJ1-6; tentatively, D is TRBD1 (5 bases). CDR1 is SNHLY, CDR2 FYNNEI, per germline. This CDR3 is built from 15 residues. Trimming removed 4 bases at V and 2 bases at J, with 9 bases between. The chain's CDR3 is CASSATEPYNSPLHF. The CDR3 DNA reads TGTGCCAGCAGTGCGACAGAGCCCTATAATTCACCCCTCCACTTT. Full variable domain (missing parts from reference TRBV2 and TRBJ1-6): EPEVTQTPSHQVTQMGQEVILRCVPISNHLYFYWYRQILGQKVEFLVSFYNNEISEKSEIFDDQFSVERPDGSNFTLKIRSTKLEDSAMYFCASSATEPYNSPLHFGNGTRLTVT.

This clonotype was counted between two and nine times. This sequence joins TRBV19 and TRBJ1-2; D call uncertain. Trimming left V 3 bases short and J 2 bases short, with 10 bases between. From germline, CDR1 is LNHDA and CDR2 SQIVND (reference sequence). The CDR3 extends over 14 amino acids. The CDR3 is CASSIERLNYGYTF. The CDR3 coding sequence is TGTGCCAGTAGTATTGAACGACTGAACTATGGCTACACCTTC. Based on the CDR3 plus reference TRBV19 and TRBJ1-2, the full variable domain is DGGITQSPKYLFRKEGQNVTLSCEQNLNHDAMYWYRQDPGQGLRLIYYSQIVNDFQKGDIAEGYSVSREKKESFPLTVTSAQKNPTAFYLCASSIERLNYGYTFGSGTRLTVV.